The 10 T cell receptor beta chains below come from one sample, sequenced in a study of cytomegalovirus exposure and HLA in healthy donors (dated by TCRdb to about 2017). The protocol used for the library was the immunoSEQ multiplex PCR assay. The multiplex PCR relied on a mix of 60 forward primers for TCR Vbeta segments and 13 reverse primers for TCR Jbeta segments. TCRdb stores this immuneACCESS table with in-frame sequences only. Part of the clones is absent; in the studies checked, under half of the shortfall reflects unresolved V genes, and no reason is known for the rest. This sample has tens of thousands of clones in its table, and 70% to 85% of those were observed once. The ten largest clones add up to roughly 3.8% of the sample. Material for sequencing was PBMCs. These TCRs come from a middle-aged man in good health and CMV-seronegative.

This chain connects TRBV4-1 to TRBJ2-2; 9 positions agree with TRBD2. This CDR3 is built from 17 residues. V dropped 4 bases and J dropped 4; count of bases not matched to a gene: 10. Germline V lookup: CDR1 MGHRA, CDR2 YSYEKL. The CDR3 here is CASSRVAGGLATGELFF. CDR3 coding DNA: TGCGCCAGCAGCCGAGTGGCGGGAGGGCTCGCCACCGGGGAGCTGTTTTTT.

The chain joins TRBV18 to TRBJ2-1; D gene uncertain. Germline V CDR1 and CDR2: KGHSH, LQKENI. V was pared by 0 bases and J by 8 bases, with 8 bases between. CDR3 length: 13 amino acids. CDR3 in DNA: TGTGCCAGCTCACCACCCCCAGTCGATGAGCAGTTCTTC. Translating gives CASSPPPVDEQFF.

The CDR3 spells CASRPQGGGDDEKLFF. Written as DNA, the CDR3 is TGTGCCAGCAGGCCCCAAGGCGGGGGAGACGATGAAAAACTGTTTTTT. This sequence joins TRBV28 and TRBJ1-4, with TRBD1 as a possible D gene (5 bases). Germline V gene data show CDR1 as MDHEN and CDR2 as SYDVKM. The CDR3 is 16 residues long. V lost 6 bases and J 6 bases, leaving 20 bases between the germline ends.

The genes are TRBV19 and TRBJ2-1; tentative D call: TRBD2 (5 bases). Germline V gene lookup returns CDR1 LNHDA and CDR2 SQIVND (reference sequence). V lost 7 bases to trimming and J lost 0 bases, with 10 bases between them. The CDR3 is 14 amino acids. Here the CDR3 DNA reads TGTGCCAGTAAGAGCGGACCCTCCTACAATGAGCAGTTCTTC. This encodes CASKSGPSYNEQFF. The whole variable domain, remainder taken from reference TRBV19 and TRBJ2-1, is DGGITQSPKYLFRKEGQNVTLSCEQNLNHDAMYWYRQDPGQGLRLIYYSQIVNDFQKGDIAEGYSVSREKKESFPLTVTSAQKNPTAFYLCASKSGPSYNEQFFGPGTRLTVL.

The chain has TRBV29-1 and TRBJ2-1, with D possibly TRBD1 on 6 matching bases. Trimming removed 6 bases at V and 4 bases at J, with 10 bases between. The CDR3 is 12 amino acids. Germline loops: CDR1 SQVTM, CDR2 ANQGSEA. The CDR3 sequence: CSVYTGYNEQFF. CDR3 nucleotides: TGCAGCGTCTATACAGGGTACAATGAGCAGTTCTTC.

Concerning this clone itself: Other DNA sequences of this sample code for an identical CDR3. The chain carries TRBV28 and TRBJ1-5; TRBD1 might be the D (5 bases). CDR1 and CDR2 from the germline V gene are MDHEN and SYDVKM. Trimming took off 2 bases at V and 6 bases at J, with 5 bases between the two ends. CDR3 length: 12 amino acids. The CDR3 DNA reads as TGTGCCAGCAGTTTAAGGGGTCAGCCCCAGCATTTT. Translating it yields CASSLRGQPQHF.

The rearrangement joins TRBV28 to TRBJ2-1, with 8 positions matching TRBD1. V shed 5 bases and J 4 bases; nucleotides not matched to a gene: 1. This CDR3 contains 13 residues. Germline assignment: CDR1 MDHEN and CDR2 SYDVKM. The CDR3 reads CASSDRGYNEQFF. The CDR3 region has the DNA TGTGCCAGCAGTGACAGGGGTTACAATGAGCAGTTCTTC. The full variable domain, with the rest looked up from reference TRBV28 and TRBJ2-1, is DVKVTQSSRYLVKRTGEKVFLECVQDMDHENMFWYRQDPGLGLRLIYFSYDVKMKEKGDIPEGYSVSREKKERFSLILESASTNQTSMYLCASSDRGYNEQFFGPGTRLTVL.

The genes are TRBV5-4 and TRBJ1-1, with no clear D. The V gene lost 3 bases and the J gene lost 4 bases, with 10 bases spanning the gap. The germline gives CDR1 SGHNT, CDR2 YYREEE (reference sequence). The CDR3 loop spans 13 amino acids. CDR3 region: CASSSDAVTEAFF. CDR3 nucleotides: TGTGCCAGCAGCTCTGATGCAGTCACTGAAGCTTTCTTT.

The V gene is TRBV28, the J gene TRBJ1-4, with 10 bases identical to TRBD1. Germline-derived CDR1 and CDR2 are MDHEN and SYDVKM. The length of the CDR3 is 17 residues. V was pared by 3 bases and J by 7 bases, with 11 bases of the junction left unmatched. CDR3 sequence (DNA): TGTGCCAGCAGTTTGTCCCCCGGGACAGGGGCTTTTGAAAAACTGTTTTTT. Protein product: CASSLSPGTGAFEKLFF.

V and J are TRBV7-2 and TRBJ2-1, with TRBD2 matching 8 bases. The germline CDR1 and CDR2 sequences are SGHTA and FQGNSA. V dropped 3 bases and J dropped 5; count of bases not matched to a gene: 3. This CDR3 is built from 14 residues. The CDR3 sequence is CASSFTSGHNEQFF. CDR3 bases: TGTGCCAGCAGCTTTACTAGCGGCCACAATGAGCAGTTCTTC.